The 24 T cell receptor beta chains below were found in one sample sequenced in a study of blood T cell repertoires in COVID-19. The protocol was immunoSEQ multiplex PCR, while the TCRdb copy is restricted to in-frame clones and leaves out a portion. There are about 100,000 clones in the sample; approximately 86% occur only once, and approximately 5% lies in the top ten. What was sequenced was peripheral blood. These receptors were obtained from a woman aged 45-60 years with COVID-19, enrolled during active disease.

This sequence joins TRBV6-2 or TRBV6-3 and TRBJ1-1, with TRBD1 identical over 7 bases. The CDR3 extends over 16 amino acids. Germline values: CDR1 MNHEY, CDR2 SVGEGT. Trimming removed 5 bases from V and 5 bases from J; junction bases left unmatched: 14. The chain's CDR3 is CASSPDRAPLRTEAFF. The CDR3 DNA sequence: TGTGCCAGCAGTCCCGACAGGGCCCCCCTGAGGACTGAAGCTTTCTTT.

The chain uses TRBV5-1 and TRBJ2-2; possibly TRBD1 for D (5 bases). The germline V and J ends were trimmed by 4 bases and 7 bases, with 20 bases remaining between them. The CDR3 spans 16 residues. Germline CDR1 SGHRS, CDR2 YFSETQ. The CDR3 region has the DNA TGCGCCAGCAGCCCTACCTTAAGGGGCACGGGCGGGGAGCTGTTTTTT. Its translation: CASSPTLRGTGGELFF.

This chain uses TRBV15 with TRBJ2-7, with 8 bases lining up with TRBD1. Germline V gives CDR1 LNHNV, CDR2 YYDKDF (reference sequence). CDR3 length: 13 amino acids. Germline trimming cut 9 bases from V and 2 bases from J; bases unmatched to any gene: 6. CDR3 sequence reads: CATTRTGTYEQYF. CDR3 in DNA: TGTGCCACTACACGGACAGGGACCTACGAGCAGTACTTC.

The chain couples TRBV30 to TRBJ1-2; no clear D gene. V gave up 0 bases and J gave up 8 bases, with 7 bases separating them. This CDR3 has 11 residues. Germline CDR1 GTSNPN, CDR2 SVGIG (reference sequence). The DNA for the CDR3 is TGTGCCTGGAGTGTAGAGGCCGGCTACACCTTC. This codes for CAWSVEAGYTF.

The J gene is TRBJ1-1, the V gene TRBV5-5; D might be TRBD1 (5 bases). CDR3 size: 12 residues. Germline V CDR1 and CDR2: SGHKS, YYEKEE (reference sequence). V was clipped by 2 bases and J by 8 bases, with 10 bases between them. The CDR3 loop is CASSFHRREAFF. CDR3 bases: TGTGCCAGCAGCTTTCACAGGAGAGAAGCTTTCTTT.

This clone was found a few times. The V and J genes are TRBV6-5 and TRBJ2-1; D not resolved. The germline gives CDR1 MNHEY, CDR2 SVGAGI. V was clipped by 0 bases and J by 0 bases, with 9 bases between them. CDR3 length equals 16 residues. CDR3 nucleotides: TGTGCCAGCAGTTACTCTTTTCTATTCTCCTACAATGAGCAGTTCTTC. Translation gives CASSYSFLFSYNEQFF.

The DNA for the CDR3 is TGTGCCAGCAGCTGGGGACTTGCGGGCACTGAAGCTTTCTTT. Amino acids: CASSWGLAGTEAFF. This chain links TRBV7-2 with TRBJ1-1; weak D call: TRBD1 (5 bases). The CDR3 extends over 14 amino acids. Germline V CDR1 and CDR2: SGHTA, FQGNSA. V lost 4 bases and J 4 bases, leaving 13 bases between the germline ends.

This chain joins TRBV7-9 and TRBJ2-3; TRBD2 matches 8 bases. V was clipped by 5 bases and J by 4 bases; unmatched bases: 11. Per the germline V gene, CDR1 is SEHNR and CDR2 is FQNEAQ (reference sequence). This CDR3 contains 16 residues. As DNA, the CDR3 is TGTGCCAGCAGCCAAGGCGGGGGGCGAAGCGCAGATACGCAGTATTTT. Its protein product is CASSQGGGRSADTQYF.

The chain is built from TRBV10-2 and TRBJ1-3, with D maybe TRBD1 (6 bases). CDR1 is WSHSY, CDR2 SAAADI, per germline. The V end was cut by 2 bases, the J end by 0 bases, with 14 bases between. The CDR3 is 17 amino acids. CDR3 residues: CASSEMGGTSSGNTIYF. The CDR3 coding sequence is TGCGCCAGCAGTGAGATGGGAGGGACAAGCTCTGGAAACACCATATATTTT.

V and J are TRBV14 and TRBJ2-7; 10 nucleotides agree with TRBD2. The CDR3 consists of 16 residues. The V gene's germline CDR1 is SGHDN and CDR2 FVKESK. V shed 4 bases, J shed 5 bases, and the junction held 11 bases outside the gene matches. CDR3 sequence reads: CASSPISGGRPHEQYF. In DNA form, the CDR3 reads TGTGCCAGCAGCCCCATTAGCGGGGGGCGTCCCCACGAGCAGTACTTC. Variable domain in full (rest from reference TRBV14 and TRBJ2-7): EAGVTQFPSHSVIEKGQTVTLRCDPISGHDNLYWYRRVMGKEIKFLLHFVKESKQDESGMPNNRFLAERTGGTYSTLKVQPAELEDSGVYFCASSPISGGRPHEQYFGPGTRLTVT.

The gene calls are TRBV6-5 and TRBJ2-1, with 9 bases lining up with TRBD1. The CDR3 sequence is 14 residues long. The V segment lost 7 bases and the J segment 7 bases; nucleotides outside the gene matches: 8. Germline-derived CDR1 and CDR2 are MNHEY and SVGAGI. DNA for the CDR3: TGTGCCAGCATATCTGGGACAGGGAGGAATGAGCAGTTCTTC. Protein: CASISGTGRNEQFF.

The rearrangement uses TRBV19 and TRBJ2-1; TRBD2 aligns across 12 bases. V shed 3 bases and J 7 bases; nucleotides not matched to a gene: 4. Looked up from germline, CDR1 is LNHDA and CDR2 is SQIVND (reference sequence). The CDR3 contains 15 residues. CDR3 region: CASSILAGGPNEQFF. The CDR3 region has the DNA TGTGCCAGTAGTATCCTAGCGGGGGGGCCAAATGAGCAGTTCTTC.

The J gene is TRBJ2-7, the V gene TRBV7-2; the D is unclear. The CDR3 sequence is 12 residues long. Looked up from germline, CDR1 is SGHTA and CDR2 is FQGNSA. Between the trimmed V and J ends, which lost 5 bases and 0 bases, there was a span of 5 bases. The CDR3 DNA reads TGTGCCAGCAGCCCCTACTCCTACGAGCAGTACTTC. Residues: CASSPYSYEQYF.

J is TRBJ2-3 and V is TRBV7-2; 7 bases match TRBD2. The CDR3 extends over 17 amino acids. V was clipped by 0 bases and J by 0 bases; unmatched bases: 6. Germline CDR1 SGHTA, CDR2 FQGNSA. DNA for the CDR3: TGTGCCAGCAGCTTAGCGGGGGGGTCTATAAGCACAGATACGCAGTATTTT. It specifies CASSLAGGSISTDTQYF.

The chain carries TRBV19 and TRBJ2-7, with a possible D match to TRBD1 (5 bases). The ends were cut back, 3 bases at V and 3 bases at J, with 21 bases in the middle. Germline assignment: CDR1 LNHDA and CDR2 SQIVND (reference sequence). The CDR3 is 17 residues long. The CDR3 region is CASSIRKKGKNDYEQYF. DNA of the CDR3: TGTGCCAGTAGTATCCGCAAGAAGGGGAAAAACGACTACGAGCAGTACTTC.

The J gene is TRBJ1-5, the V gene TRBV2; D might be TRBD1 (6 bases). Germline values: CDR1 SNHLY, CDR2 FYNNEI. V dropped 1 base and J dropped 8 bases, with 18 bases sitting between them. The CDR3 is 16 amino acids. The CDR3 protein is CASSEETGRYPEPQHF. The DNA for the CDR3 is TGTGCCAGCAGTGAAGAAACAGGGCGTTACCCCGAGCCCCAGCATTTT.

This clone was seen just once. The chain is built from TRBV27 and TRBJ2-3; TRBD2 aligns across 9 bases. Germline V gives CDR1 MNHEY, CDR2 SMNVEV (reference sequence). The CDR3 has 18 amino acids. Unmatched junction bases numbered 15, after V lost 6 bases and J lost 2 bases. CDR3 coding DNA: TGTGCCAGCAGCCCTCCGGGGAGTCTAGCGGGATACACAGATACGCAGTATTTT. The encoded protein is CASSPPGSLAGYTDTQYF.

This clone was recorded once. The chain uses TRBV27 and TRBJ1-2, with 10 bases matching TRBD1. The CDR3 extends over 15 amino acids. The trim removed 5 bases at V and 3 bases at J, leaving 6 bases unmatched. Germline CDR1 MNHEY, CDR2 SMNVEV (reference sequence). CDR3 coding DNA: TGTGCCAGCAGTCACGGACAGGGGGTAGACTATGGCTACACCTTC. Protein product: CASSHGQGVDYGYTF.

The chain couples TRBV25-1 to TRBJ1-2; D remains ambiguous. Germline V gives CDR1 MGHDK, CDR2 SYGVNS. The V end was cut by 1 base, the J end by 2 bases, with 11 bases between. CDR3 length: 15 amino acids. CDR3 region: CASSESTVLNYGYTF. CDR3 coding DNA: TGTGCCAGCAGTGAATCAACAGTCTTAAACTATGGCTACACCTTC.

The count of this clone is one. The rearrangement uses TRBV7-6 and TRBJ1-1, with TRBD1 matching 7 bases. The junction had 5 bases not matched to a gene; V was cut back by 3 bases and J by 1 base. Germline CDR1 reads SGHVS; CDR2 reads FNYEAQ. CDR3 length equals 15 residues. The CDR3 loop reads CASSFPDRENTEAFF. CDR3 coding DNA: TGTGCCAGCAGCTTCCCCGACAGGGAGAACACTGAAGCTTTCTTT.

On this clone: The missing conserved phenylalanine or tryptophan at the end of this CDR3 makes a read error likely. The DNA is left out, because the CDR3 cannot be placed on it with certainty; the CDR3 is given as TCRdb lists it. This chain links TRBV20-1 with TRBJ2-7; the table gives TRBD1 as D, unverified against the DNA. CDR1 and CDR2 from the germline V gene are DFQATT and SNEGSKA (reference sequence). The CDR3 is 8 amino acids long, termini counted. The CDR3 sequence is CSAGIREI.

The chain joins TRBV7-9 to TRBJ1-1; D uncertain. Trimming stripped 5 bases from V and 4 bases from J, with 14 bases between. CDR1 and CDR2 (germline): SEHNR, FQNEAQ (reference sequence). The CDR3 is made up of 14 amino acids. The CDR3: CASSGGPRGTEAFF. As DNA, the CDR3 is TGTGCCAGCAGCGGCGGGCCGCGGGGCACTGAAGCTTTCTTT.

The chain has TRBV19 and TRBJ1-1, with 8 bases identical to TRBD1. J was trimmed by 5 bases and V by 6 bases; bases with no gene match: 11. This CDR3 is built from 15 residues. The germline gives CDR1 LNHDA, CDR2 SQIVND (reference sequence). The CDR3 protein is CASSLNGQGRTEAFF. The CDR3 nucleotides are TGTGCCAGTAGCCTAAATGGACAGGGTCGGACTGAAGCTTTCTTT.

The chain uses TRBV6-4 and TRBJ2-2; D may be TRBD2 (5 bases). Germline CDR1 and CDR2: MRHNA and SNTAGT. The V end was cut by 4 bases, the J end by 7 bases, with 7 bases between. This CDR3 has 12 residues. CDR3 nucleotide sequence: TGTGCCAGCAGTGCGGCGGGCGGGGAGCTGTTTTTT. Translation: CASSAAGGELFF.